The rows below give T cell receptor beta chains drawn from one sample of a study of shared clonotypes between healthy human individuals. Libraries were prepared by immunoSEQ multiplex PCR; TCRdb keeps only in-frame clonotypes and omits some of them. This table holds around 650,000 clones, approximately 96% found once. The specimen sequenced was naive CD8+ T cells sorted from blood. These receptors originate from a woman in her 30s in good health. CDR3s leave out the opening cysteine and the closing phenylalanine or tryptophan. Clone size is stated in some rows and not others, as once, few, many or a class when expanded.

len,j_gene,v_gene,abundance,CDR3aa
13,TRBJ1-1,TRBV10-3,.,AISDPGQMNTEAF
12,TRBJ1-2,TRBV7-5,.,ARTYVGKTYGYT
13,TRBJ2-1,TRBV7-3,.,ASSPNSGTYNEQF
15,TRBJ1-1,TRBV2,once,ASSRGGWGQGDTEAF
7,TRBJ1-1,TRBV29-1,few,SVTTEAF
11,TRBJ2-7,TRBV7-8,once,ASRDRVSYEQY
11,TRBJ2-1,TRBV10-2,.,ATSGASYNEQF
11,TRBJ2-7,TRBV14,.,ASSLGRSYEQY
13,TRBJ1-1,TRBV27,.,ASSPFPGQGTEAF
13,TRBJ1-1,TRBV7-8,.,ASSLEGTPNTEAF
11,TRBJ1-3,TRBV5-4,.,AAKQGAGNTIY
12,TRBJ2-2,TRBV19,.,ASSIDVNTGELF
12,TRBJ2-3,TRBV5-4,.,ASSTLDQTDTQY
18,TRBJ1-5,TRBV28,once,ASSLSVAETGTYSNQPQH
11,TRBJ1-2,TRBV9,.,ASSVEGGDGYT
12,TRBJ2-1,TRBV7-3,.,ASSSLAGNNEQF
13,TRBJ1-1,TRBV4-1,.,ASSQDWDPGAEAF
13,TRBJ1-1,TRBV28,.,ASSFAVGWDTEAF
12,TRBJ2-7,TRBV28,.,ASSPGVVSYEQY
14,TRBJ2-7,TRBV27,.,ASSPTSGKYFYEQY
11,TRBJ2-7,TRBV2,.,ASSDPGGYEQY
9,TRBJ2-1,TRBV7-6,.,ASSLKNEQF
14,TRBJ2-1,TRBV27,once,ASSLRGRPSYNEQF
10,TRBJ2-1,TRBV19,.,ASSIPWNEQF
12,TRBJ1-1,TRBV4-1,.,ASSREGRSTEAF
12,TRBJ2-6,TRBV19,.,ASASGGGANVLT
11,TRBJ2-1,TRBV6-5,.,ASSFGGTNEQF
11,TRBJ1-5,TRBV28,.,ASSLGSGQPQH
14,TRBJ2-3,TRBV27,.,ASSLSPGAAVDTQY
12,TRBJ1-5,TRBV5-6,.,ASSLSGEIQPQH
12,TRBJ2-5,TRBV9,.,ASSVGWGQETQY
11,TRBJ1-1,TRBV1,.,TSSQGRVPEAF
15,TRBJ2-2,TRBV4-1,.,ASSQDLEREGTGELF
11,TRBJ2-7,TRBV27,.,ASSFGRTYEQY
15,TRBJ2-7,TRBV28,.,ASSLGRGSLANYEQY
13,TRBJ2-5,TRBV27,.,ASSLSGLPLETQY
14,TRBJ2-3,TRBV13,.,ASSSRLAGEGDTQY
14,TRBJ2-1,TRBV19,.,ASSDHGGTSYNEQF
13,TRBJ2-2,TRBV5-6,.,ASSFLSPNTGELF
11,TRBJ1-1,TRBV15,.,ATSRDRNTEAF
14,TRBJ1-2,TRBV28,.,ASSLRLPAWGYGYT
11,TRBJ2-7,TRBV11-2,.,ASNPSGSYEQY
9,TRBJ1-2,TRBV29-1,.,SVAGNYGYT
16,TRBJ2-2,TRBV28,.,ASRGTSAPFANTGELF
16,TRBJ2-3,TRBV7-9,.,ASSKASRHSSEADTQY
12,TRBJ2-7,TRBV19,.,ASSAGTGGYEQY
13,TRBJ2-3,TRBV19,.,ASNPGHGHTDTQY
9,TRBJ2-5,TRBV29-1,once,SVPPAETQY
13,TRBJ1-1,TRBV19,.,ASSNPLTGHTEAF
13,TRBJ2-7,TRBV27,.,ASSQGTSGRYEQY
13,TRBJ1-2,TRBV6-5,.,ASSPTPDRTFGYT
13,TRBJ2-7,TRBV27,.,ASSALAGVLYEQY
14,TRBJ1-1,TRBV2,.,ASSGPGHRTPFEAF
12,TRBJ2-2,TRBV28,once,ASSRRLDPGELF
12,TRBJ1-2,TRBV5-5,.,ASSLAGDLYGYT
12,TRBJ2-7,TRBV11-2,.,ASSPEEGANEQY